This TCR beta chain was recorded in a study of cytomegalovirus exposure and HLA in healthy donors. The study, taken as a whole, reports: Follow-up analysis later connected one missense variant in DCLRE1C with trimming of TCR beta V- and J-genes.

Primers: 60 Vbeta forward and 13 Jbeta reverse. Only in-frame clones appear in the TCRdb table, and some are missing; sequencing was by immunoSEQ multiplex PCR. This table holds 63,000 or so clones, 73% found once. The germline gives CDR1 SGDLS, CDR2 YYNGEE. This CDR3 has 15 residues. On this clone: Its antigen remains unidentified. The junction departs from germline at one end; a sequencing error may be responsible.

Source material: PBMCs. This sequence joins TRBV9 and TRBJ1-4; a weak D match, TRBD1 (5 bases). The clonotype comes from a man in his fifties or sixties in good health and CMV-seronegative. CDR3 nucleotides: TGTGCCAGCAGTCCCCTGGGGCGGGGGTCTGAAAAACCGTTTTTT. Amino acids: CASSPLGRGSEKPFF. Drawing the rest from reference TRBV9 and TRBJ1-4, the complete variable domain is DSGVTQTPKHLITATGQRVTLRCSPRSGDLSVYWYQQSLDQGLQFLIQYYNGEERAKGNILERFSAQQFPDLHSELNLSSLELGDSALYFCASSPLGRGSEKPFFGSGTQLSVL.